Listed below are T cell receptor beta chains from one sample, sequenced in a study of response to subunit inactivated influenza vaccine. TCRdb called the RT-PCR reads again in MiXCR, with one record for every CDR3 protein. The table lists 860,000 or so distinct CDR3 sequences, roughly 20% of them singletons. This sample comprised PBMCs from blood, obtained roughly 5 days after vaccination. The source of these receptors is a man aged 45-60 years who received an inactivated influenza vaccine. Each CDR3 is given without its conserved first and last residue. D genes are given only for firm matches.

TRBV28 12 . ASRITGRSYEQY
TRBV6-2/TRBV6-3 13 . ASTQSGVGNQPQH
TRBV23-1 15 . ASSQSTPGRGIQPQH
TRBV11-2 13 . ASSSPRTRWRELF
TRBV12-3/TRBV12-4 11 . ASTPRTYNEQF
TRBV12-3/TRBV12-4 12 TRBD1 ASTETGPNEKLF
TRBV20-1 11 TRBD1 SASPDRAYGYT
TRBV4-2 14 . ASSQGTGSHKAEAF
TRBV9 17 TRBD2 ASSGKVGTSGANYNEQF
TRBV10-3 11 . AISEWAEETQY